The clone carrying this T cell receptor (beta chain) was observed many times. What it recognizes is unknown. Trimming at V came to 4 bases and at J to 5 bases, leaving 12 bases not matched to a gene. Germline V gene sequence: CDR1 SEHNR, CDR2 FQNEAQ (reference sequence). The CDR3 has 16 residues. The sample belongs to a study of neurological immune-mediated disorders. Whole-study results and caveats: No CDR3 amino acid sequences recurred among expanded clones across subjects, suggesting private repertoires in all groups. When the repertoires were sorted by phylogenetic grouping, those of 18 of 34 multiple sclerosis patients ended up in one related-CDR3 cluster, a possible signature.

TCRdb reprocessed the 5' RACE reads via MiXCR and lists one record per CDR3 protein. The table has 45,000 to 65,000 distinct CDR3 sequences, about 3.7% seen once. This rearrangement joins TRBV7-9 to TRBJ2-7, with 9 bases fitting TRBD1. The TCR comes from a man aged 35-49 years with multiple sclerosis. Sequencing used PBMCs. CDR3 nucleotide sequence: TGTGCCAGCAGCTCAGGGACAGGGTTTGAGTCCCACGAGCAGTACTTC. This encodes CASSSGTGFESHEQYF.